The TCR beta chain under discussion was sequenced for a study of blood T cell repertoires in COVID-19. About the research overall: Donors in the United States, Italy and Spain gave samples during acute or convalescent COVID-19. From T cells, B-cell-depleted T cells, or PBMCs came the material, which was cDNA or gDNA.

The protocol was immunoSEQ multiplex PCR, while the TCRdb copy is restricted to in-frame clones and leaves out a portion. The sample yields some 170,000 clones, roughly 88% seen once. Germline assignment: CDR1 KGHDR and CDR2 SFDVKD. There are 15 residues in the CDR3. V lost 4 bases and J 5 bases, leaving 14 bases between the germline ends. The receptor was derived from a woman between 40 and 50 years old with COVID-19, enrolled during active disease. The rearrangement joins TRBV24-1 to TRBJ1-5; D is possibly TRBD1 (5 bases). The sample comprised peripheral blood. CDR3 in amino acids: CATSDPLGPHQPQHF. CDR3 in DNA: TGTGCCACCAGTGACCCCTTGGGGCCCCATCAGCCCCAGCATTTT.